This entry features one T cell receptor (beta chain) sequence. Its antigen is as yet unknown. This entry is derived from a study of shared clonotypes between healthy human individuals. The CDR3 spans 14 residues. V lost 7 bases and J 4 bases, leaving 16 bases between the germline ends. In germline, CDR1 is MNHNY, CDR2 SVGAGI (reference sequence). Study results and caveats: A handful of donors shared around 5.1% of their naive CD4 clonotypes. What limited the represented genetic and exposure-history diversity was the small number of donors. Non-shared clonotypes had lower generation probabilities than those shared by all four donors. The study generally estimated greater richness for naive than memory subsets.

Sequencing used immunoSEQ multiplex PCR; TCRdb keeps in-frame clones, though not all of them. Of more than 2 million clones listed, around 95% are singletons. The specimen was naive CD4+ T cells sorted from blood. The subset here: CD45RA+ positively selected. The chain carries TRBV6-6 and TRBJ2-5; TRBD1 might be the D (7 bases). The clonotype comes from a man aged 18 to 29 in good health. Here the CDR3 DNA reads TGTGCCAGCACCAGGGGGGCCCGCGGAGAGACCCAGTACTTC. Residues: CASTRGARGETQYF.